The 8 T cell receptor beta chains given below trace back to one sample, sequenced in a study of CD8 T cells in ankylosing spondylitis. Broader study findings: Ankylosing spondylitis blood appeared to carry a characteristic TCR beta motif of roughly eight highly homologous variants.

These receptors' antigens are unknown. Via MiXCR, TCRdb re-called the 5' RACE reads, giving one row per CDR3 protein. The sample shows roughly 300,000 distinct CDR3 sequences, under 8.5% of them seen only once. The specimen sequenced was blood, either unsorted or a sorted T cell fraction (not recorded which). These receptors were collected from a male donor with ankylosing spondylitis.

This chain links TRBV6-2 or TRBV6-3 with TRBJ2-7, with D possibly being TRBD1 or TRBD2 (5 bases each). The CDR3 loop spans 16 amino acids. Trimming took off 3 bases at V and 0 bases at J, with 15 bases between the two ends. CDR1 is MNHEY, CDR2 SVGEGT, per germline. The CDR3, as DNA: TGTGCCAGCAGTTATTCCCCGGGACGCGACTCCTACGAGCAGTACTTC. Translation: CASSYSPGRDSYEQYF.

The chain uses TRBV19 and TRBJ2-6; 7 positions match TRBD2. V gave up 7 bases and J gave up 1 base; unmatched junction bases: 13. CDR3 length: 18 amino acids. The germline CDR1 and CDR2 sequences are LNHDA and SQIVND (reference sequence). CDR3 in amino acids: CASNRLAEDLSGANVLTF. The CDR3 coding sequence is TGTGCCAGTAACAGACTAGCAGAAGACCTTTCTGGGGCCAACGTCCTGACTTTC.

V usage is TRBV2 and J usage is TRBJ2-2; perhaps TRBD1 as D (5 bases). Trimming stripped 7 bases from V and 2 bases from J, with 11 bases between. Germline values: CDR1 SNHLY, CDR2 FYNNEI. The CDR3 length is 14 residues. For the CDR3, the DNA is TGTGCCAGCATACACAGGACAAACACCGGGGAGCTGTTTTTT. Translation gives CASIHRTNTGELFF.

In this sample, this clonotype turned up a few times. V and J are TRBV7-3 and TRBJ2-7; D perhaps matches TRBD2 (6 bases). V was pared by 2 bases and J by 0 bases, with 11 bases between. There are 15 residues in the CDR3. In germline, CDR1 is SGHTA, CDR2 FQGTGA. CDR3 in DNA: TGTGCCAGCAGCTTATTTGGGGGGATCTCCTACGAGCAGTACTTC. Protein product: CASSLFGGISYEQYF.

This chain joins TRBV9 and TRBJ1-1; the D gene is possibly TRBD1 (5 bases). Germline lookup yields CDR1 SGDLS and CDR2 YYNGEE. This CDR3 has 13 residues. V shed 0 bases and J shed 5 bases, with 8 bases lying between them. CDR3 DNA: TGTGCCAGCAGCGTAGATGGGGGGACTGAAGCTTTCTTT. Its protein is CASSVDGGTEAFF.

This clonotype has more than one count but fewer than ten. The rearrangement uses TRBV7-9 and TRBJ2-1; 8 positions match TRBD2. Germline V lookup: CDR1 SEHNR, CDR2 FQNEAQ (reference sequence). The CDR3 runs to 15 residues. After removal of 5 bases from V and 7 bases from J, the junction contained 10 bases not matched to a gene. The CDR3 DNA sequence: TGTGCCAGCAGCACATCAGCGGGAGTGGATAATGAGCAGTTCTTC. Residues: CASSTSAGVDNEQFF.

This chain uses TRBV14 with TRBJ2-1; D might be TRBD1 (6 bases). The CDR3 runs to 15 residues. V was shortened by 1 base and J by 9 bases, with 16 bases between the two germline ends. Looked up from germline, CDR1 is SGHDN and CDR2 is FVKESK. CDR3 in amino acids: CASSQALGAGGEQFF. CDR3 nucleotide sequence: TGTGCCAGCAGCCAAGCGTTGGGGGCTGGAGGTGAGCAGTTCTTC.

This clonotype came up a few times. The rearrangement uses TRBV6-4 and TRBJ2-5; D is ambiguous. The CDR3 loop spans 13 amino acids. Trimming shortened V by 4 bases and J by 4 bases, and 10 bases separated the two germline ends. CDR1 and CDR2 (germline): MRHNA, SNTAGT. The CDR3: CASSVQDGETQYF. The CDR3, as DNA: TGTGCCAGCAGTGTCCAGGACGGAGAGACCCAGTACTTC.